The 6 T cell receptor beta chains below were found in one sample sequenced in a study of glioma-infiltrating T cells after dendritic cell vaccination (dated by TCRdb to the mid-2010s). The sample's time point, from its label and the paper: after dendritic cell vaccination, including at tumor progression/relapse. Receptor libraries were prepared by the immunoSEQ multiplex PCR assay. Drawn from immuneACCESS, this table holds only the in-frame rearrangements with V and J called that TCRdb kept. Clones are partly lost; checked studies trace under half to an unresolved V gene and leave the rest unexplained. In all, the sample holds 100,000 or so clones, and around 80% of those were seen once. The top ten clones comprise about 5% of the sample. The sequences come from blood, collected after dendritic cell vaccination. The receptors stem from a human donor with glioblastoma.

This clone has more than one count but fewer than ten. The chain combines TRBV10-3 with TRBJ2-7; TRBD1 aligns across 7 bases. Germline values: CDR1 ENHRY, CDR2 SYGVKD. The CDR3 has 14 amino acids. V lost 6 bases to trimming and J lost 5 bases; unmatched junction nucleotides: 10. The DNA of the CDR3 is TGTGCCATCAGACGACAGGGTGCCGAGGACGAGCAGTACTTC. It specifies CAIRRQGAEDEQYF.

This clone showed up just once. The rearrangement uses TRBV30 and TRBJ1-6, with 7 bases lining up with TRBD1. The V gene end was trimmed by 2 bases and the J gene end by 8 bases; junction bases not matched to a gene: 3. Germline V gives CDR1 GTSNPN, CDR2 SVGIG (reference sequence). The CDR3 loop spans 13 amino acids. This chain's CDR3 is CAWSTQGDSPLHF. CDR3 in DNA: TGTGCCTGGAGTACGCAGGGGGATTCACCCCTCCACTTT.

DNA for the CDR3: TGTGCCAGCAGCACTAGCGGGGGGGCCGGTGAGCAGTTCTTC. As protein: CASSTSGGAGEQFF. This chain uses TRBV6-1 with TRBJ2-1, with 13 positions matching TRBD2. CDR3 size: 14 residues. Trimming took 6 bases from V and 9 from J; bases not matched to a gene: 5. Germline V gene data show CDR1 as MNHNS and CDR2 as SASEGT.

The chain joins TRBV2 to TRBJ2-7; maybe TRBD2 (6 bases). The CDR3 length is 13 residues. Trimming stripped 11 bases from V and 4 bases from J, with 18 bases between. The V gene's germline CDR1 is SNHLY and CDR2 FYNNEI. The CDR3 nucleotides are TGTGCCGGGAGGCTTGGGGGGAGGTACGAGCAGTACTTC. Translation gives CAGRLGGRYEQYF.

This chain links TRBV2 with TRBJ2-3; D perhaps matches TRBD2 (5 bases). CDR3 size: 13 residues. Looked up from germline, CDR1 is SNHLY and CDR2 is FYNNEI. V was pared by 7 bases and J by 4 bases, with 12 bases between. CDR3 coding DNA: TGTGCCAGCATCGCGTTGAGGGCAGATACGCAGTATTTT. Amino acids: CASIALRADTQYF.

J is TRBJ2-5 and V is TRBV4-1; the match to TRBD2 covers 10 bases. The J call is in doubt because the DNA end fits TRBJ2-7 better. CDR1 and CDR2 (germline): MGHRA, YSYEKL. The CDR3 loop spans 18 amino acids. CDR3 coding DNA: TGCGCCAGCAGCCCGGGACTAGCGCCGAGAAGAAGGGGTTACGAGCAGTACTTC. It is translated as CASSPGLAPRRRGYEQYF.